This entry lists 9 T cell receptor beta chains sequenced from one sample in a study of T-cell reconstitution after alpha-beta-depleted transplantation in children. The library targeted TCRbeta and was prepared with unique molecular identifiers. TCRdb reanalysed the PCR reads using MiXCR and keeps one entry per CDR3 protein. The sample contains over 25,000 distinct CDR3 sequences, roughly 19% of which appear only once. The sample was PBMCs, mostly from graft donor cells, taken 60 days after TCRalphabeta/CD19-depleted stem cell transplant. The receptors derive from a male patient between 2 and 15 years old who had a stem cell transplant for acute lymphoblastic leukemia, so the T cells may come from the graft donor.

Only a few counts were recorded for this clonotype. The V call is TRBV28, the J call TRBJ2-7; 10 bases map to TRBD1. CDR1 is MDHEN, CDR2 SYDVKM, per germline. This CDR3 region has 16 residues. Trimming removed 3 bases from V and 4 bases from J; junction bases left unmatched: 9. For the CDR3, the DNA is TGTGCCAGCAGTTTCCCGCGACAGGGGGCGTTGTACGAGCAGTACTTC. Residues: CASSFPRQGALYEQYF.

This clonotype has at least ten counts. The J gene is TRBJ2-5, the V gene TRBV12-3 or TRBV12-4; no definite D call. Trimming took off 3 bases at V and 4 bases at J, with 6 bases between the two ends. The length of the CDR3 is 12 residues. CDR3 sequence (DNA): TGTGCCAGCAGTTTTCTCCTAGAGACCCAGTACTTC. It is translated as CASSFLLETQYF.

The rearrangement joins TRBV7-6 to TRBJ2-1, with D maybe TRBD2 (7 bases). From germline, CDR1 is SGHVS and CDR2 FNYEAQ. The CDR3 extends over 17 amino acids. Deletions cut 5 bases from V and 2 bases from J, with 19 bases between. The CDR3 region has the DNA TGTGCCAGCAGCCCTGGGGGCGGGGGAGGTACCTACAATGAGCAGTTCTTC. Amino acid sequence: CASSPGGGGGTYNEQFF.

In its sample, this clonotype was seen a few times. The chain recombines TRBV7-6 with TRBJ2-3; D is unclear. Trimming stripped 2 bases from V and 7 bases from J, with 19 bases between. CDR3 length: 16 amino acids. Germline V CDR1 and CDR2: SGHVS, FNYEAQ. The CDR3 protein is CASSLSGSPILNTQYF. CDR3 bases: TGTGCCAGCAGCTTAAGTGGCTCCCCTATACTAAATACGCAGTATTTT. Combining the CDR3 with reference TRBV7-6 and TRBJ2-3 gives the whole variable domain GAGVSQSPRYKVTKRGQDVALRCDPISGHVSLYWYRQALGQGPEFLTYFNYEAQQDKSGLPNDRFSAERPEGSISTLTIQRTEQRDSAMYRCASSLSGSPILNTQYFGPGTRLTVL.

This clonotype was recorded many times. The chain joins TRBV7-8 to TRBJ2-2, with D maybe TRBD1 (5 bases). Trimming shortened V by 2 bases and J by 0 bases, and 10 bases separated the two germline ends. The CDR3 covers 16 residues. From germline, CDR1 is SGHVS and CDR2 FQNEAQ. CDR3 nucleotides: TGTGCCAGCAGCTTAACCCGACAGTCGAACACCGGGGAGCTGTTTTTT. This translates into CASSLTRQSNTGELFF.

The table lists this clonotype with many counts. The genes are TRBV28 and TRBJ2-2; no firm D call. The CDR3 has 11 amino acids. The germline V gene encodes CDR1 MDHEN and CDR2 SYDVKM. With 6 bases removed from V and 6 bases from J, the gap between germline ends came to 5 bases. The CDR3 loop reads CASRSSGELFF. CDR3 in DNA: TGTGCCAGCAGGAGTTCCGGGGAGCTGTTTTTT.

This clonotype was recorded at least ten times. The rearrangement uses TRBV6-2 or TRBV6-3 and TRBJ2-1, with D unresolved. The CDR3 covers 12 residues. Germline CDR1 and CDR2: MNHEY and SVGEGT. The ends were cut back, 0 bases at V and 8 bases at J, with 5 bases in the middle. The CDR3 is CASSYSGYEQFF. CDR3 DNA: TGTGCCAGCAGTTACTCAGGCTATGAGCAGTTCTTC.

The CDR3 DNA is TGTGCCAGCAGACGCCGGGGGGATAGCAATCAGCATTTT. Protein: CASRRRGDSNQHF. The chain employs TRBV6-1 and TRBJ1-5; D perhaps matches TRBD1 (5 bases). The CDR3 contains 13 residues. V gave up 6 bases and J gave up 13 bases, with 19 bases separating them. From germline, CDR1 is MNHNS and CDR2 SASEGT.

The sample holds a few counts of this clonotype. The V call is TRBV7-2, the J call TRBJ1-2; D not resolved. CDR1 is SGHTA and CDR2 is FQGNSA in the germline V gene. The CDR3 length is 15 residues. Trimming took 1 base from V and 0 from J, leaving 9 bases between them. The CDR3 nucleotides read TGTGCCAGCAGCTTAGTCGACTTAGCTAACTATGGCTACACCTTC. Translation: CASSLVDLANYGYTF.